This entry is about one T cell receptor beta chain. These data belong to a study of blood T cell repertoires in COVID-19. Study background: Acute and convalescent COVID-19 specimens originated in the United States, Italy and Spain. PBMCs, B-cell-depleted T cells, or T cells were the source of the cDNA or gDNA that made up the material.

In the original workflow: Amplification of reference gene primers provided the estimated nucleated cell counts. The method was immunoSEQ multiplex PCR; TCRdb's version includes in-frame clones alone and lacks a portion of them. V, J and clone size were drawn from that table, and D and trimming were deduced from the DNA. The sample consists of about 190,000 clones, around nine tenths of them appearing once. CDR3 size: 12 residues. In germline, CDR1 is MGHRA, CDR2 YSYEKL. The V gene lost 1 base and the J gene lost 9 bases, with 7 bases spanning the gap. This TCR was sampled from a man between 18 and 35 years old with active or convalescent COVID-19. Source material: peripheral blood. This chain uses TRBV4-1 with TRBJ2-1; a weak D match, TRBD2 (6 bases). CDR3 DNA sequence: TGCGCCAGCAGCCAAGGACTAGGTGAGCAGTTCTTC. Residues: CASSQGLGEQFF.